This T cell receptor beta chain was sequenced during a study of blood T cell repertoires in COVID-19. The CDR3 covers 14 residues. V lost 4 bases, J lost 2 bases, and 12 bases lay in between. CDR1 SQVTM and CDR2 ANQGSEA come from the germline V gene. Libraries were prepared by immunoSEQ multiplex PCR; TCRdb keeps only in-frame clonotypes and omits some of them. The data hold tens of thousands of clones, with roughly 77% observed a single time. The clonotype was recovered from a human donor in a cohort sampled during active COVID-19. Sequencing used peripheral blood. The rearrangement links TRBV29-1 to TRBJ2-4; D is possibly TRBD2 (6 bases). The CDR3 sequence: CSVVVGDSKNIQYF. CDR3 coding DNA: TGCAGCGTTGTCGTGGGGGACTCCAAAAACATTCAGTACTTC.